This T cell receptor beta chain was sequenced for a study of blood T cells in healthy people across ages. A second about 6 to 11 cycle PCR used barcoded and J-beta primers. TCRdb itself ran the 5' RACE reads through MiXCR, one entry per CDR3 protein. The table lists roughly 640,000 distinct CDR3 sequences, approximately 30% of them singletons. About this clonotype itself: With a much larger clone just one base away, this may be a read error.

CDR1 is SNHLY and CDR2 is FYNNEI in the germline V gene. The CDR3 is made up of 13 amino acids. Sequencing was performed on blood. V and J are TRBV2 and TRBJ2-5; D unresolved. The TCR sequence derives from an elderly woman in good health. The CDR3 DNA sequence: TGTGCCAGCAGTCCGAACTCCCTCCAGACCCAGGACTTC. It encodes CASSPNSLQTQDF.